Following are 29 T cell receptor beta chains from one sample sequenced in a study of cytomegalovirus exposure and HLA in healthy donors. Primers for the PCR totalled 60 Vbeta and 13 Jbeta. Profiled with immunoSEQ multiplex PCR; TCRdb holds only in-frame clones, not every one. The table has 120,000 to 150,000 clones, about four fifths seen once. Sequenced sample: PBMCs. These receptors were taken from a male donor in good health and CMV-seronegative.

This chain joins TRBV6-5 and TRBJ2-5; D may be TRBD1 (5 bases). This CDR3 contains 13 residues. In germline, CDR1 is MNHEY, CDR2 SVGAGI. Trimming stripped 6 bases from V and 6 bases from J, with 14 bases between. The CDR3 loop is CASRTLDIKTQYF. The CDR3 bases are TGTGCCAGCAGAACGCTGGACATTAAGACCCAGTACTTC.

Here the CDR3 reads CASSWAGGDSSYEQYF. CDR3 bases: TGTGCCAGCAGTTGGGCCGGCGGGGATAGCTCCTACGAGCAGTACTTC. The chain links TRBV6-5 to TRBJ2-7; D is possibly TRBD2 (6 bases). This CDR3 comprises 16 residues. V lost 4 bases to trimming and J lost 0 bases, with 16 bases between them. The germline V gene encodes CDR1 MNHEY and CDR2 SVGAGI.

The rearrangement uses TRBV7-9 and TRBJ2-7; 8 bases line up with TRBD2. Germline CDR1 reads SEHNR; CDR2 reads FQNEAQ (reference sequence). J gave up 9 bases and V 1 base, and 14 bases lay outside the gene matches. This CDR3 contains 16 residues. CDR3 loop: CASSLGLAGPLGVQYF. CDR3 DNA sequence: TGTGCCAGCAGCTTAGGGTTAGCGGGACCTTTGGGGGTGCAGTACTTC.

This chain links TRBV7-2 with TRBJ2-7; 7 bases are shared with TRBD2. The CDR3 has 15 amino acids. Germline CDR1 SGHTA, CDR2 FQGNSA. V was clipped by 2 bases and J by 0 bases; unmatched bases: 4. CDR3 coding DNA: TGTGCCAGCAGCTTAAAAGCGGGACCCTCCTACGAGCAGTACTTC. Translated, it gives CASSLKAGPSYEQYF.

The gene calls are TRBV29-1 and TRBJ2-1, with a tentative D call TRBD2 (7 bases). The CDR3 sequence is 15 residues long. CDR1 is SQVTM, CDR2 ANQGSEA, per germline. V lost 6 bases and J 8 bases, leaving 23 bases between the germline ends. CDR3 sequence reads: CSVLPPGGARDEQFF. The CDR3 DNA sequence: TGCAGCGTATTACCTCCTGGGGGGGCTAGAGATGAGCAGTTCTTC.

The J gene is TRBJ2-5, the V gene TRBV5-1; 10 bases are a match to TRBD2. The end of the DNA aligns better with TRBJ2-7, so the J call may be wrong. Germline V gives CDR1 SGHRS, CDR2 YFSETQ. The CDR3 totals 15 residues. The CDR3 bases are TGCGCCAGCAGATCGGGACTAGCGAGAAACTACGAGCAGTACTTC. This codes for CASRSGLARNYEQYF.

This rearrangement joins TRBV4-3 to TRBJ2-7; D possibly corresponds to TRBD1 (5 bases). V gave up 2 bases and J gave up 0 bases, with 11 bases separating them. This CDR3 has 15 residues. Per the germline V gene, CDR1 is LGHNA and CDR2 is YSLEER. The CDR3 loop reads CASSQLPTVSYEQYF. In nucleotides, the CDR3 is TGCGCCAGCAGCCAACTACCGACAGTCTCCTACGAGCAGTACTTC.

The CDR3 sequence: CASSQDVGSGEKLFF. In DNA, the CDR3 is TGCGCCAGCAGCCAAGACGTGGGGTCAGGGGAAAAACTGTTTTTT. This sequence joins TRBV4-3 and TRBJ1-4; D may be TRBD1 (5 bases). Germline V lookup: CDR1 LGHNA, CDR2 YSLEER. The CDR3 is 15 amino acids. V shed 0 bases and J shed 8 bases, with 13 bases lying between them.

The V call is TRBV11-2, the J call TRBJ2-7; a possible D gene is TRBD1 (5 bases). This CDR3 has 15 residues. The V and J ends lost 7 bases and 1 base respectively, with 17 bases between them. Germline values: CDR1 SGHAT, CDR2 FQNNGV. The CDR3 protein is CASTVGQGPSYEQYF. CDR3 sequence (DNA): TGTGCCAGCACCGTAGGGCAGGGCCCTTCCTACGAGCAGTACTTC.

The gene calls are TRBV5-1 and TRBJ2-5; TRBD2 matches 7 bases. CDR3 size: 15 residues. The junction had 11 bases not matched to a gene; V was cut back by 4 bases and J by 5 bases. The germline CDR1 and CDR2 sequences are SGHRS and YFSETQ. This CDR3 is CASSGGRTRVETQYF. CDR3 bases: TGCGCCAGCAGCGGCGGGCGGACTAGGGTGGAGACCCAGTACTTC.

This chain links TRBV28 with TRBJ2-1, with TRBD2 identical over 14 bases. J was trimmed by 10 bases and V by 5 bases; bases with no gene match: 4. Per germline, CDR1 MDHEN and CDR2 SYDVKM. The CDR3 has 14 residues. The CDR3 region has the DNA TGTGCCAGCAGTCCCGGACTAGCGGGAGGCGAGCAGTTCTTC. Translation gives CASSPGLAGGEQFF.

The sample holds a few counts of this clone. V and J are TRBV19 and TRBJ2-5, with 7 positions matching TRBD1. The germline V gene encodes CDR1 LNHDA and CDR2 SQIVND (reference sequence). V dropped 9 bases and J dropped 5; count of bases not matched to a gene: 9. This CDR3 is 13 amino acids long. CDR3 DNA: TGTGCCAGCGCAGGACAGGTCAGGGAGACCCAGTACTTC. Translation: CASAGQVRETQYF.

The chain employs TRBV7-2 and TRBJ2-5, with 12 bases fitting TRBD1. The CDR3 is made up of 17 amino acids. The trim removed 0 bases at V and 5 bases at J, leaving 7 bases unmatched. Germline V lookup: CDR1 SGHTA, CDR2 FQGNSA. CDR3 coding DNA: TGTGCCAGCAGCTTAGCGGGGGGGACAGGGGGCTTCGAGACCCAGTACTTC. Translated, it gives CASSLAGGTGGFETQYF.

The gene calls are TRBV28 and TRBJ1-5; D call uncertain. Deletions cut 3 bases from V and 7 bases from J, with 13 bases between. This CDR3 is built from 14 residues. Germline V gene data show CDR1 as MDHEN and CDR2 as SYDVKM. This CDR3 reads CASSLSGHGQPQHF. For the CDR3, the DNA is TGTGCCAGCAGTTTGAGCGGGCACGGACAGCCCCAGCATTTT.

The V and J genes are TRBV30 and TRBJ1-6; D gene ambiguous. CDR3 length: 12 amino acids. V was trimmed by 2 bases and J by 6 bases, leaving 5 bases between them. Germline loops: CDR1 GTSNPN, CDR2 SVGIG (reference sequence). The CDR3 DNA is TGTGCCTGGAGTCCTTCTAATTCACCCCTCCACTTT. It yields the protein CAWSPSNSPLHF.

In this sample, this clone turned up once. The V call is TRBV6-5, the J call TRBJ1-5; 7 nucleotides match TRBD1. With 5 bases clipped from V and 4 bases from J, the junction kept 8 bases outside the gene matches. The CDR3 contains 15 residues. Germline CDR1 is MNHEY and CDR2 is SVGAGI. The CDR3 reads CASSASRGANQPQHF. The CDR3, as DNA: TGTGCCAGCAGTGCAAGCAGGGGGGCAAATCAGCCCCAGCATTTT.

The genes are TRBV27 and TRBJ2-7, with D possibly TRBD2 on 5 matching bases. The germline V gene encodes CDR1 MNHEY and CDR2 SMNVEV (reference sequence). The length of the CDR3 is 14 residues. V lost 3 bases to trimming and J lost 3 bases, with 12 bases between them. For the CDR3, the DNA is TGTGCCAGCAGTTTGTGGGCCGGGAACTACGAGCAGTACTTC. This translates into CASSLWAGNYEQYF.

This clone showed up just once. J is TRBJ2-3 and V is TRBV11-1; TRBD2 agrees at 7 bases. CDR3 length: 17 residues. CDR1 is SGHAT and CDR2 is FQDESV in the germline V gene (reference sequence). Losses at the gene ends were 5 bases for V and 2 bases for J; bases not matched to a gene: 13. The CDR3 region is CASSHRWRESHTDTQYF. CDR3 bases: TGTGCCAGCAGCCACCGTTGGCGGGAGTCGCACACAGATACGCAGTATTTT.

The rearrangement uses TRBV30 and TRBJ1-1; D not certain. V was cut by 4 bases and J by 5 bases, with 8 bases left in between. This CDR3 has 11 residues. Germline-derived CDR1 and CDR2 are GTSNPN and SVGIG (reference sequence). The CDR3 bases are TGTGCCTGGAATCGGGGAACTGAAGCTTTCTTT. Translated, it gives CAWNRGTEAFF.

The chain couples TRBV7-8 to TRBJ2-5; TRBD2 is a possible D gene (6 bases). CDR3 length: 14 amino acids. Germline V gene sequence: CDR1 SGHVS, CDR2 FQNEAQ. V lost 2 bases to trimming and J lost 5 bases, with 12 bases between them. The CDR3 loop reads CASSLPGTPETQYF. Here the CDR3 DNA reads TGTGCCAGCAGCTTACCCGGGACTCCGGAGACCCAGTACTTC.

This chain uses TRBV30 with TRBJ2-7; possible D gene TRBD1, 5 bases. This CDR3 region has 14 residues. CDR1 and CDR2 from the germline V gene are GTSNPN and SVGIG (reference sequence). V was clipped by 0 bases and J by 5 bases, with 14 bases between them. CDR3: CAWSVGLPRHEQYF. CDR3 DNA sequence: TGTGCCTGGAGTGTGGGGCTACCTAGGCACGAGCAGTACTTC.

The J gene is TRBJ2-3, the V gene TRBV7-9, with D possibly matching TRBD2 (5 bases). V lost 5 bases and J lost 0, with 15 bases in between. The CDR3 length is 16 residues. CDR1 and CDR2 from the germline V gene are SEHNR and FQNEAQ (reference sequence). The CDR3 protein is CASSLGMMSSTDTQYF. CDR3 coding DNA: TGTGCCAGCAGCCTCGGGATGATGAGCAGCACAGATACGCAGTATTTT.

This clone was recorded a few times. The chain is built from TRBV4-3 and TRBJ2-3; TRBD2 might be the D (5 bases). Germline V lookup: CDR1 LGHNA, CDR2 YSLEER. V lost 1 base to trimming and J lost 5 bases, with 16 bases between them. The CDR3 consists of 16 residues. The CDR3 loop is CASSQGSGVTRDTQYF. Written as DNA, the CDR3 is TGCGCCAGCAGCCAAGGGTCCGGGGTCACACGAGATACGCAGTATTTT.

The genes are TRBV4-1 and TRBJ2-1, with 8 bases that match TRBD2. The trim removed 6 bases at V and 7 bases at J, leaving 5 bases unmatched. Germline loops: CDR1 MGHRA, CDR2 YSYEKL. The CDR3 has 13 amino acids. The CDR3 spells CASRGLGVNEQFF. The CDR3 DNA is TGCGCCAGCAGGGGACTAGGGGTAAATGAGCAGTTCTTC.

This clone was picked up one time. The chain couples TRBV5-1 to TRBJ2-6; the match to TRBD2 covers 10 bases. The germline CDR1 and CDR2 sequences are SGHRS and YFSETQ. Germline trimming cut 3 bases from V and 0 bases from J; bases unmatched to any gene: 3. This CDR3 contains 17 residues. CDR3 nucleotides: TGCGCCAGCAGCTCTAGCGGGAGTAGCTCTGGGGCCAACGTCCTGACTTTC. Its protein is CASSSSGSSSGANVLTF.

There are a few counts of this clone. Mismatch with germline at one junction end may stem from a read error. The chain is built from TRBV7-9 and TRBJ2-2; unclear D gene. The germline gives CDR1 SEHNR, CDR2 FQNEAQ (reference sequence). The CDR3 is made up of 14 amino acids. CDR3 coding DNA: TGTTCCAGCAGTCGTACAGAATACACCGGGGAGCTGTTTTTT. It is translated as CSSSRTEYTGELFF. The full variable domain, in which reference TRBV7-9 and TRBJ2-2 provide the parts outside the CDR3, is DTGVSQNPRHKITKRGQNVTFRCDPISEHNRLYWYRQTLGQGPEFLTYFQNEAQLEKSRLLSDRFSAERPKGSFSTLEIQRTEQGDSAMYLCSSSRTEYTGELFFGEGSRLTVL.

The chain uses TRBV14 and TRBJ2-1; D ambiguous. Trimming pared 4 bases from V and 8 bases from J, leaving 15 bases between. This CDR3 has 14 amino acids. Germline CDR1 and CDR2: SGHDN and FVKESK. The CDR3, as DNA: TGTGCCAGCAGCCTTACTATTTTCGGAGATGAGCAGTTCTTC. Its translation is CASSLTIFGDEQFF.

The chain carries TRBV18 and TRBJ2-7, with 7 bases matching TRBD1. Unmatched junction bases numbered 5, after V lost 6 bases and J lost 0 bases. The CDR3 consists of 14 residues. Germline V gene data show CDR1 as KGHSH and CDR2 as LQKENI. This CDR3 is CASSTGLSSYEQYF. The CDR3 DNA follows: TGTGCCAGCTCGACAGGGCTGAGCTCCTACGAGCAGTACTTC.

The chain links TRBV5-1 to TRBJ2-4; D may be TRBD2 (5 bases). The length of the CDR3 is 14 residues. Trimming left V 0 bases short and J 11 bases short, with 15 bases between. Germline values: CDR1 SGHRS, CDR2 YFSETQ. DNA of the CDR3: TGCGCCAGCAGCTTGGGGCAGAAAGAGGGTGTTCAGTACTTC. This codes for CASSLGQKEGVQYF.